This note documents a single T cell receptor (beta chain) sequence. Its antigen is still unknown. Bulk PBMC genomic DNA spanned ten immunoSEQ deep plates. This table comes from immunoSEQ multiplex PCR, and its TCRdb copy is limited to in-frame clones, with some not included. The repertoire includes a few hundred thousand clones, around 78% of them detected once, and about 11% sits in the top ten. In germline, CDR1 is SGHVS, CDR2 FNYEAQ. V lost 1 base to trimming and J lost 7 bases; unmatched junction nucleotides: 7. This CDR3 contains 17 residues. This entry comes from a study of shared clonotypes between healthy human individuals. The overall study: The cohort comprised a couple of women and three men. Their ages spanned 18 to 49 years. Overall study findings and caveats: In this cohort, only blood was sampled, and tissue repertoires likely differ.

Recent vaccinations or acute infections were absent in the healthy HIV-negative adult donors. Sequencing used PBMCs. The source is a woman aged 35 to 49 in good health. Some clones in this sample may be carry-over from other donors' samples. The chain links TRBV7-6 to TRBJ2-2, with 12 bases aligning to TRBD2. In DNA, the CDR3 is TGTGCCAGCAGCTTAGTCCCTAGCGGGAGGGCCTTCGGGGAGCTGTTTTTT. It encodes CASSLVPSGRAFGELFF. Combining the CDR3 with reference TRBV7-6 and TRBJ2-2 gives the whole variable domain GAGVSQSPRYKVTKRGQDVALRCDPISGHVSLYWYRQALGQGPEFLTYFNYEAQQDKSGLPNDRFSAERPEGSISTLTIQRTEQRDSAMYRCASSLVPSGRAFGELFFGEGSRLTVL.